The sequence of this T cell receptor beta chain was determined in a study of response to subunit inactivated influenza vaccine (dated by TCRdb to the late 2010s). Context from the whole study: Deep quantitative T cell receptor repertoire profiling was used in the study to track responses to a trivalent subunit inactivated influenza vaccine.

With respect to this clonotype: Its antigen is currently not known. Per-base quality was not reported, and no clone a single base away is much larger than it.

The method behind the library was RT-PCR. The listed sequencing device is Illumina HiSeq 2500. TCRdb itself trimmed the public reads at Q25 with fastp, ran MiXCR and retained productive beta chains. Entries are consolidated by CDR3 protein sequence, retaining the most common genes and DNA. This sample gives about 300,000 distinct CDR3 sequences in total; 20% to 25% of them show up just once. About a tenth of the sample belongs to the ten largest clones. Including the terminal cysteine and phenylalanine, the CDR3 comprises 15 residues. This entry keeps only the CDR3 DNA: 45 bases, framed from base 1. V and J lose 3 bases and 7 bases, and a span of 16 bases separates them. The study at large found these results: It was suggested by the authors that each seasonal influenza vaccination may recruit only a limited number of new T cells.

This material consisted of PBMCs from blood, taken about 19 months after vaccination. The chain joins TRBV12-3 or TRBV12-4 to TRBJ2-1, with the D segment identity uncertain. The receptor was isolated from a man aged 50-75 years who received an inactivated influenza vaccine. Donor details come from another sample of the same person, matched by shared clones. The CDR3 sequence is CASSFVGNARNEQFF. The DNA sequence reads TGTGCCAGCAGTTTTGTGGGGAATGCGAGGAATGAGCAGTTCTTC.